This T cell receptor (beta chain) was retrieved from a study of neoadjuvant anti-PD-1 for oral cavity cancer. Whole-study findings and limits: With three patients per group, TCR findings need larger cohorts.

With respect to this clone: Its antigen remains unknown.

Data came from immunoSEQ multiplex PCR; TCRdb stores just in-frame clones and leaves some out. The sample consists of around 11,000 clones, over 40% of them appearing once. Trimming took 2 bases from V and 0 from J, leaving 19 bases between them. The germline V gene has CDR1 SGHAT and CDR2 FQNNGV. CDR3 length equals 18 residues. The chain has TRBV11-2 and TRBJ1-1, with no clear D. Sequences were derived from tumor tissue, sampled before nivolumab (anti-PD-1) treatment. The receptor was derived from a person aged 40 to 85 with oral cavity squamous cell carcinoma. CDR3 in DNA: TGTGCCAGCAGCTTAATTACTGACTTCGGATTTTTGAACACTGAAGCTTTCTTT. Residues: CASSLITDFGFLNTEAFF.